This entry lists 17 T cell receptor beta chains sequenced from one sample in a study of cytomegalovirus exposure and HLA in healthy donors. PCR was performed using 60 Vbeta and 13 Jbeta primers. Here immunoSEQ multiplex PCR was the method, and the copy in TCRdb shows in-frame clones only, minus some. The repertoire holds 150,000 to 200,000 clones, with approximately 12% as singletons. The sequenced sample was PBMCs. The receptors stem from a man between 50 and 59 years old in good health and CMV-seropositive.

In this sample, this clone turned up a few times. The chain carries TRBV9 and TRBJ2-5, with 11 bases that match TRBD2. There are 17 residues in the CDR3. The V gene's germline CDR1 is SGDLS and CDR2 YYNGEE. After removal of 1 base from V and 5 bases from J, the junction contained 10 bases not matched to a gene. The CDR3 nucleotides read TGTGCCAGCAGCGTAAGGGCTAGCGGGGGGCCGGGGGAGACCCAGTACTTC. Encoded protein: CASSVRASGGPGETQYF.

V usage is TRBV7-9 and J usage is TRBJ1-1; D gene unclear. The length of the CDR3 is 12 residues. Germline CDR1 reads SEHNR; CDR2 reads FQNEAQ (reference sequence). V was pared by 1 base and J by 7 bases, with 7 bases between. The CDR3 DNA is TGTGCCAGCAGCTTAGGCGGAATTGAAGCTTTCTTT. It is translated as CASSLGGIEAFF.

This clone showed up just a few times. This chain uses TRBV4-3 with TRBJ1-1; possible D gene TRBD1, 5 bases. The CDR3 covers 15 residues. Germline CDR1 reads LGHNA; CDR2 reads YSLEER. V lost 3 bases to trimming and J lost 3 bases, with 14 bases between them. The CDR3 loop reads CASSHPAGSYTEAFF. The CDR3 nucleotides read TGCGCCAGCAGCCATCCCGCAGGGTCCTACACTGAAGCTTTCTTT.

The chain carries TRBV29-1 and TRBJ1-2, with 8 bases lining up with TRBD1. This CDR3 has 13 residues. Germline CDR1 is SQVTM and CDR2 is ANQGSEA. V shed 7 bases, J shed 6 bases, and the junction held 10 bases outside the gene matches. Here the CDR3 reads CSATGGGTNGYTF. CDR3 bases: TGCAGCGCTACAGGGGGAGGCACTAATGGCTACACCTTC.

A note on this clone: Other DNA sequences within the sample encode an identical CDR3. V usage is TRBV6-6 and J usage is TRBJ1-1, with D maybe TRBD1 (5 bases). The CDR3 consists of 13 residues. Germline-derived CDR1 and CDR2 are MNHNY and SVGAGI (reference sequence). V was shortened by 0 bases and J by 4 bases, with 6 bases between the two germline ends. The chain's CDR3 is CASSYSGGTEAFF. The CDR3 bases are TGTGCCAGCAGTTACTCCGGGGGCACTGAAGCTTTCTTT.

The rearrangement uses TRBV5-3 and TRBJ2-2, with TRBD1 matching over 9 bases. TRBV5-3 is labeled an ORF, and its function is uncertain. The CDR3 loop spans 15 amino acids. The V gene end was trimmed by 3 bases and the J gene end by 5 bases; junction bases not matched to a gene: 5. The CDR3 protein is CARSSTGGRTGELFF. CDR3 nucleotide sequence: TGTGCCAGAAGCTCAACAGGGGGCCGGACCGGGGAGCTGTTTTTT.

The J gene is TRBJ1-1, the V gene TRBV10-3; D is ambiguous. The V end was cut by 3 bases, the J end by 1 base, with 3 bases between. CDR1 is ENHRY and CDR2 is SYGVKD in the germline V gene. This CDR3 contains 12 residues. CDR3 residues: CAISDGNTEAFF. The CDR3, as DNA: TGTGCCATCAGTGACGGGAACACTGAAGCTTTCTTT.

The rearrangement links TRBV5-1 to TRBJ2-2; 15 bases agree with TRBD2. J gave up 5 bases and V 4 bases, and 3 bases lay outside the gene matches. This CDR3 is built from 16 residues. Germline V gene data show CDR1 as SGHRS and CDR2 as YFSETQ. CDR3 in DNA: TGCGCCAGCAGCCCGGGACTAGCGGGGGGAACCGGGGAGCTGTTTTTT. This codes for CASSPGLAGGTGELFF.

The rearrangement joins TRBV7-9 to TRBJ2-6; D gene unclear. CDR1 and CDR2 (germline): SEHNR, FQNEAQ (reference sequence). Trimming took off 5 bases at V and 0 bases at J, with 11 bases between the two ends. The CDR3 sequence is 16 residues long. CDR3 nucleotide sequence: TGTGCCAGCAGCGGAGAAATGGGCTCTGGGGCCAACGTCCTGACTTTC. This sequence encodes CASSGEMGSGANVLTF.

The table lists this clone with a few counts. The chain links TRBV6-6 to TRBJ1-2, with 7 bases that match TRBD1. The V gene's germline CDR1 is MNHNY and CDR2 SVGAGI (reference sequence). The trim removed 5 bases at V and 4 bases at J, leaving 1 base unmatched. The CDR3 length is 12 residues. The DNA of the CDR3 is TGTGCCAGCAGTGGACAGGCCTATGGCTACACCTTC. This gives the protein CASSGQAYGYTF.

Turning to this clone: The same CDR3 arises from other DNA sequences in this sample as well. The chain links TRBV30 to TRBJ1-1; D call uncertain. Germline values: CDR1 GTSNPN, CDR2 SVGIG (reference sequence). The CDR3 is 11 residues long. Trimming pared 4 bases from V and 3 bases from J, leaving 6 bases between. The CDR3 region is CAWNGYTEAFF. CDR3 nucleotides: TGTGCCTGGAATGGCTACACTGAAGCTTTCTTT.

The chain joins TRBV10-3 to TRBJ2-7; D might be TRBD1 (6 bases). Germline V CDR1 and CDR2: ENHRY, SYGVKD. Trimming cost V 3 bases and J 7 bases, with 13 bases left between them. The CDR3 is 13 residues long. The CDR3 sequence is CAISEQGKGEQYF. DNA for the CDR3: TGTGCCATCAGTGAACAGGGAAAGGGGGAGCAGTACTTC.

V is TRBV7-6 and J is TRBJ2-2; 7 nucleotides match TRBD2. CDR3 size: 15 residues. Trimming cost V 5 bases and J 4 bases; bases outside gene matches: 7. Germline V gene data show CDR1 as SGHVS and CDR2 as FNYEAQ. The CDR3 DNA is TGTGCCAGCAGCGTATCGGGACTACCCACCGGGGAGCTGTTTTTT. It specifies CASSVSGLPTGELFF.

This clone was counted only a few times. The chain is built from TRBV6-1 and TRBJ1-3; D is ambiguous. This CDR3 comprises 14 residues. Trimming stripped 2 bases from V and 0 bases from J, with 5 bases between. Germline values: CDR1 MNHNS, CDR2 SASEGT. CDR3 region: CASSEISSGNTIYF. The CDR3 nucleotides are TGTGCCAGCAGTGAAATTAGCTCTGGAAACACCATATATTTT.

This clone was detected a few times. V is TRBV7-9 and J is TRBJ2-5; D may be TRBD1 (6 bases). V was clipped by 1 base and J by 4 bases, with 13 bases between them. The germline V gene has CDR1 SEHNR and CDR2 FQNEAQ (reference sequence). The CDR3 length is 15 residues. DNA of the CDR3: TGTGCCAGCAGCTTAGTCCGAGGACAGTCAGAGACCCAGTACTTC. Translating it yields CASSLVRGQSETQYF.

This clone was counted between two and nine times. The CDR3 DNA reads TGTGCCAGCAGCCCCACCCAAGGGGTCGAAGGCGGGGAGCTGTTTTTT. Translation: CASSPTQGVEGGELFF. The chain is built from TRBV7-9 and TRBJ2-2; possibly TRBD1 for D (5 bases). CDR3 length: 16 amino acids. Germline V CDR1 and CDR2: SEHNR, FQNEAQ (reference sequence). The V and J ends lost 5 bases and 7 bases respectively, with 20 bases between them.

The V call is TRBV29-1, the J call TRBJ1-6, with 7 positions matching TRBD1. The CDR3 contains 13 residues. The germline V gene has CDR1 SQVTM and CDR2 ANQGSEA. Unmatched junction bases numbered 3, after V lost 6 bases and J lost 4 bases. CDR3 sequence: CSVRDRYNSPLHF. CDR3 DNA: TGCAGCGTCCGGGACAGATATAATTCACCCCTCCACTTT. The full variable domain, its missing parts supplied by reference TRBV29-1 and TRBJ1-6, is SAVISQKPSRDICQRGTSLTIQCQVDSQVTMMFWYRQQPGQSLTLIATANQGSEATYESGFVIDKFPISRPNLTFSTLTVSNMSPEDSSIYLCSVRDRYNSPLHFGNGTRLTVT.